This entry features one TCR beta chain sequence. It has no known antigen specificity. Qualities for individual bases were not recorded, and no much larger clone is one base off. This entry comes from a study of blood T cell repertoires in COVID-19 (dated by TCRdb to 2020 to 2022). Background on the whole study: Samples from collaborators originated in the United States, Italy and Spain and spanned both the acute and convalescent phases of COVID-19. The prospective study material was composed of cDNA or gDNA derived from T cells, B-cell-depleted T cells, or PBMCs. Samples came from the ongoing ImmuneRACE study (first 160 participants) plus 1,254 subjects from 6 global collaborators. Sample metadata almost always included a de-identified subject ID, COVID-19 status, age in years and sex. HLA class I and class II types, where available, came from metadata supplied by the sample provider rather than from assay-based typing. The repertoires were made available in a free public database intended to serve as a resource for research on the immune response to SARS-CoV-2. Subjects who had been exposed to COVID-19, were actively infected with it, or had recovered from it provided the deeply sampled blood TCRbeta repertoires that made up the dataset. Results the study describes overall, beyond this receptor: The quantity of clinical and demographic metadata differed by source and by participant and was supplied without curation.

TCRbeta CDR3 regions were amplified from genomic DNA by means of the immunoSEQ Assay, a bias-controlled multiplex PCR. Per the authors' processing: Nucleated cell counts per sample were estimated from amplification of reference gene primers within the assay. To quantify the absolute abundance of each unique TCRbeta CDR3 rearrangement, sequence reads were collapsed and filtered. For each sample, productive Simpson clonality was calculated by taking the square root of Simpson's diversity index across productive rearrangements. TCRdb re-hosts the immuneACCESS table, in-frame sequences only. Its copies lack some clones; in the studies checked, an unresolved V gene accounts for under half of them, and the cause for the rest is not known. That table furnishes V, J and clone size, whereas the DNA furnished D and trimming. Within this sample are under 150,000 clones, with 70% to 80% of them counted one time only. In total, the top ten clones hold roughly 3.5% of the sample.

Each collaborating institution followed its own protocols to collect whole blood in K2EDTA tubes. For TCRbeta analysis, collaborators shipped samples as frozen whole blood, isolated PBMCs, or DNA extracted from either of those sample types. CDR1 and CDR2, looked up from the germline V gene, are SQVTM and ANQGSEA. The CDR3 sequence holds 14 residues, the cysteine and phenylalanine included. Only CDR3 DNA remains: 42 bases, in frame from the first base. Trimming takes 2 bases off V and 2 bases off J; junction bases not matched to a gene: 3. The TCR was taken from a man aged 55 to 70 with acute or convalescent COVID-19. The specimen sequenced was peripheral blood. The chain is made from TRBV29-1 and TRBJ2-1; 7 central nucleotides agree with TRBD2. The CDR3 reads as follows: CSVERTRTYNEQFF. The DNA sequence is given as TGCAGCGTTGAAAGGACTAGAACCTACAATGAGCAGTTCTTC.